These 11 T cell receptor beta chains were all obtained from the same sample, sequenced in a study of blood T cell repertoires in COVID-19. The data were produced by immunoSEQ multiplex PCR, yet TCRdb's version contains in-frame clones alone and is incomplete. This repertoire shows 80,000 to 130,000 clones, around 85% found once; its top ten account for roughly 2.5%. Sequenced sample: PBMCs or T cells enriched from blood (not recorded which). Receptors originate from a woman between 45 and 65 years old who had recovered from COVID-19.

The chain recombines TRBV29-1 with TRBJ1-2, with D maybe TRBD1 (6 bases). CDR3 length: 11 residues. The germline CDR1 and CDR2 sequences are SQVTM and ANQGSEA. V shed 5 bases and J shed 6 bases, with 10 bases lying between them. The CDR3 DNA is TGCAGCGTTTGGACAGTTAATGGCTACACCTTC. Its protein is CSVWTVNGYTF.

The gene calls are TRBV28 and TRBJ1-4; D possibly corresponds to TRBD1 (6 bases). Germline CDR1 and CDR2: MDHEN and SYDVKM. The CDR3 spans 14 residues. V gave up 6 bases and J gave up 5 bases, with 13 bases separating them. CDR3: CASRRQDGNEKLFF. In nucleotides, the CDR3 is TGTGCCAGCAGGAGACAGGATGGGAATGAAAAACTGTTTTTT.

This chain links TRBV28 with TRBJ2-3; tentative D call: TRBD1 (6 bases). V was clipped by 6 bases and J by 9 bases, with 13 bases between them. CDR3 length: 12 amino acids. CDR1 is MDHEN, CDR2 SYDVKM, per germline. The CDR3 loop reads CASRPRGTTQYF. The CDR3 bases are TGTGCCAGCAGGCCTAGGGGGACGACGCAGTATTTT.

This clone was counted once. This sequence joins TRBV28 and TRBJ2-1; TRBD2 aligns across 10 bases. V shed 1 base and J 4 bases; nucleotides not matched to a gene: 4. Germline-derived CDR1 and CDR2 are MDHEN and SYDVKM. This CDR3 contains 16 residues. As DNA, the CDR3 is TGTGCCAGCAGTTTATACCTAGCGGGGGAATACAATGAGCAGTTCTTC. Its protein is CASSLYLAGEYNEQFF.

The chain couples TRBV7-9 to TRBJ2-1, with 10 bases fitting TRBD2. The ends lost 0 bases at V and 6 bases at J; junction bases unmatched: 8. The CDR3 runs 17 residues. CDR1 SEHNR and CDR2 FQNEAQ come from the germline V gene (reference sequence). CDR3 DNA: TGTGCCAGCAGCTTAGCGTTTATAGCGGGGGGACCCAATGAGCAGTTCTTC. Amino acid sequence: CASSLAFIAGGPNEQFF. The entire variable domain, with the rest obtained from reference TRBV7-9 and TRBJ2-1, is as follows: DTGVSQNPRHKITKRGQNVTFRCDPISEHNRLYWYRQTLGQGPEFLTYFQNEAQLEKSRLLSDRFSAERPKGSFSTLEIQRTEQGDSAMYLCASSLAFIAGGPNEQFFGPGTRLTVL.

This rearrangement joins TRBV15 to TRBJ2-7; D perhaps matches TRBD2 (6 bases). Germline assignment: CDR1 LNHNV and CDR2 YYDKDF (reference sequence). Trimming pared 0 bases from V and 0 bases from J, leaving 15 bases between. This CDR3 is built from 17 residues. CDR3 DNA sequence: TGTGCCACCAGCAGAGATGATAGGGGAGGTATCTCCTACGAGCAGTACTTC. Translated: CATSRDDRGGISYEQYF.

J is TRBJ1-2 and V is TRBV6-5; the match to TRBD1 covers 7 bases. CDR1 is MNHEY, CDR2 SVGAGI, per germline. The CDR3 runs to 14 residues. After removal of 6 bases from V and 2 bases from J, the junction contained 6 bases not matched to a gene. The CDR3: CASRPGQSNYGYTF. CDR3 nucleotides: TGTGCCAGCAGGCCGGGACAGTCAAACTATGGCTACACCTTC.

DNA for the CDR3: TGTGCCAGCAGCCAAGGGGCGGGCCCTGAAGCTTTCTTT. It specifies CASSQGAGPEAFF. The chain carries TRBV3-1 (or the pseudogene TRBV3-2) and TRBJ1-1; D is uncertain. CDR3 length: 13 amino acids. The ends were cut back, 1 base at V and 6 bases at J, with 9 bases in the middle. CDR1 and CDR2 from the germline V gene are LGHDT and YNNKEL (reference sequence).

The chain has TRBV7-2 and TRBJ2-1; D is unresolved. The germline V and J ends were trimmed by 2 bases and 4 bases, with 9 bases remaining between them. Germline-derived CDR1 and CDR2 are SGHTA and FQGNSA. CDR3 length equals 14 residues. In DNA, the CDR3 is TGTGCCAGCAGCTTACCCCAGGCATACAATGAGCAGTTCTTC. Protein: CASSLPQAYNEQFF.

The J gene is TRBJ1-5, the V gene TRBV2; D gene uncertain. The CDR3 is 14 amino acids. Trimming removed 4 bases at V and 4 bases at J, with 11 bases between. CDR1 is SNHLY, CDR2 FYNNEI, per germline. The CDR3 loop is CASSVLQTNQPQHF. DNA for the CDR3: TGTGCCAGCAGTGTTTTACAGACAAATCAGCCCCAGCATTTT.

There are a few counts of this clone. The genes are TRBV6-4 and TRBJ1-1; TRBD1 is a possible D gene (6 bases). The germline V gene has CDR1 MRHNA and CDR2 SNTAGT. This CDR3 spans 15 amino acids. V was pared by 4 bases and J by 7 bases, with 19 bases between. CDR3 in DNA: TGTGCCAGCAGTGCGCAACAAGGGGGGGCGGATGAAGCTTTCTTT. It is translated as CASSAQQGGADEAFF.